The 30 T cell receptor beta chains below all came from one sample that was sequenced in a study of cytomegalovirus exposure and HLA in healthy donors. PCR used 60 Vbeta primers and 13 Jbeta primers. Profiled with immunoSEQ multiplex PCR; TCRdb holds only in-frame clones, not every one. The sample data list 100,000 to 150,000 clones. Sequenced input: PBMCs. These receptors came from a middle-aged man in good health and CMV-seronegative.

The CDR3 loop reads CASSTVLRGGRTGELFF. CDR3 in DNA: TGTGCCAGCAGCACCGTTTTGCGAGGAGGGCGCACCGGGGAGCTGTTTTTT. The genes are TRBV7-2 and TRBJ2-2; tentatively, D is TRBD2 (6 bases). The CDR3 contains 17 residues. Germline CDR1 reads SGHTA; CDR2 reads FQGNSA. Trimming took off 5 bases at V and 4 bases at J, with 20 bases between the two ends.

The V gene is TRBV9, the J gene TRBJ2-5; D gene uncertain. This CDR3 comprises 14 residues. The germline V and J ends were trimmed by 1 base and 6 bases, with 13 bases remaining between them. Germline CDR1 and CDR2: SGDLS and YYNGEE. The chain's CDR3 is CASSVSQREKTQYF. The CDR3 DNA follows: TGTGCCAGCAGCGTAAGCCAACGAGAAAAGACCCAGTACTTC.

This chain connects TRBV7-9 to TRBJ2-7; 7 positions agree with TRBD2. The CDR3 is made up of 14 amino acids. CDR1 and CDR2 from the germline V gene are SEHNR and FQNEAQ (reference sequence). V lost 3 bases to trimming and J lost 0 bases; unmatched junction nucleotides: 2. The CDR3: CASSLGLPSYEQYF. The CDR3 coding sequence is TGTGCCAGCAGCTTGGGACTACCCTCCTACGAGCAGTACTTC.

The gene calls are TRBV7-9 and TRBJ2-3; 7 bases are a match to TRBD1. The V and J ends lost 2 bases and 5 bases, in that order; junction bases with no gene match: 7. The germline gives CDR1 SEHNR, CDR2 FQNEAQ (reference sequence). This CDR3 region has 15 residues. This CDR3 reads CASSLILSGGDTQYF. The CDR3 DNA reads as TGTGCCAGCAGCTTAATACTTTCAGGGGGAGATACGCAGTATTTT.

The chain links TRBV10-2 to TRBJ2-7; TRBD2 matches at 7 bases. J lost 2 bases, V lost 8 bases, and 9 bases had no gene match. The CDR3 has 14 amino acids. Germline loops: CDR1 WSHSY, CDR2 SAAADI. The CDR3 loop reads CASGGLPVPYEQYF. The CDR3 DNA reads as TGCGCCAGCGGGGGACTACCAGTTCCCTACGAGCAGTACTTC.

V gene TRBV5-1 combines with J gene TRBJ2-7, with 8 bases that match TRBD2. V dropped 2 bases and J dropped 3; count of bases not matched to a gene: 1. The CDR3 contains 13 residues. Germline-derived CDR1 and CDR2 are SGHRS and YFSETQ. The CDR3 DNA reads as TGCGCCAGCAGCTTCGGGGGGGGCTACGAGCAGTACTTC. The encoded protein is CASSFGGGYEQYF. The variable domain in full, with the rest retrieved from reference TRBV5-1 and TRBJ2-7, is KAGVTQTPRYLIKTRGQQVTLSCSPISGHRSVSWYQQTPGQGLQFLFEYFSETQRNKGNFPGRFSGRQFSNSRSEMNVSTLELGDSALYLCASSFGGGYEQYFGPGTRLTVT.

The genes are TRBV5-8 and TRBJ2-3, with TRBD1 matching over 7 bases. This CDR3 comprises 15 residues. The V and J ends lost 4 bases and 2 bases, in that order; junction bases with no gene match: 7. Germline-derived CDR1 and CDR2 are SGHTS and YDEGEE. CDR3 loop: CASSDRDGDTDTQYF. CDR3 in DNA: TGTGCCAGCAGCGACAGGGACGGGGACACAGATACGCAGTATTTT.

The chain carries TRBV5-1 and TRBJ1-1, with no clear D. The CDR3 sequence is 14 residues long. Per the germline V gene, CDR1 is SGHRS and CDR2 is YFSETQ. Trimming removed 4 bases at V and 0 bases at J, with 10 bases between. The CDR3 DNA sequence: TGCGCCAGCAGCCGAGACGGGATGAACACTGAAGCTTTCTTT. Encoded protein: CASSRDGMNTEAFF.

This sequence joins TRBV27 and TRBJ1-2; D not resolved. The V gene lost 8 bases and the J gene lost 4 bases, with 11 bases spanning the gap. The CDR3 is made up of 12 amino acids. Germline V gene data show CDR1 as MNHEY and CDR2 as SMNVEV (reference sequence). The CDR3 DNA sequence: TGTGCCAGCGGGCCCGTAGGCTATGGCTACACCTTC. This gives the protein CASGPVGYGYTF.

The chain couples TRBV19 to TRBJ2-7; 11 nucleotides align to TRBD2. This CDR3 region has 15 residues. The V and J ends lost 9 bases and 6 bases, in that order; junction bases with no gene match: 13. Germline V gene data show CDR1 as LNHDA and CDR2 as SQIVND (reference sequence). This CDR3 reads CASRDSRLAGTEQYF. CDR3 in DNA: TGTGCCAGCCGGGACAGTAGACTAGCGGGAACCGAGCAGTACTTC. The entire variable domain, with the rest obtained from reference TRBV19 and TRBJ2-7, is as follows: DGGITQSPKYLFRKEGQNVTLSCEQNLNHDAMYWYRQDPGQGLRLIYYSQIVNDFQKGDIAEGYSVSREKKESFPLTVTSAQKNPTAFYLCASRDSRLAGTEQYFGPGTRLTVT.

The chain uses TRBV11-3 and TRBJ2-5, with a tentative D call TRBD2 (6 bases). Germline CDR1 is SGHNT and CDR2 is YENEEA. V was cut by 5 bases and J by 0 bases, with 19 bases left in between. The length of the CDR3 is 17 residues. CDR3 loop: CASSPGRRWGNQETQYF. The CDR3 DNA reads TGTGCCAGCAGCCCCGGGAGACGGTGGGGAAACCAAGAGACCCAGTACTTC.

The CDR3 sequence is CASSPGTSDGEKLFF. The CDR3, as DNA: TGTGCCAGCAGTCCCGGGACATCGGACGGTGAAAAACTGTTTTTT. This chain links TRBV2 with TRBJ1-4; TRBD1 might be the D (6 bases). CDR3 length: 15 residues. V lost 5 bases to trimming and J lost 7 bases, with 17 bases between them. Germline V gene data show CDR1 as SNHLY and CDR2 as FYNNEI.

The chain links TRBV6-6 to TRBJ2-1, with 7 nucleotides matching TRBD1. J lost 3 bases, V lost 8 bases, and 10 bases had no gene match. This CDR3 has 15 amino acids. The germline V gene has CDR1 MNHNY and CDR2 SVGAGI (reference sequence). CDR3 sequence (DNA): TGTGCCAGCCGGGCAGGGGGAAACCTCTACAATGAGCAGTTCTTC. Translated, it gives CASRAGGNLYNEQFF.

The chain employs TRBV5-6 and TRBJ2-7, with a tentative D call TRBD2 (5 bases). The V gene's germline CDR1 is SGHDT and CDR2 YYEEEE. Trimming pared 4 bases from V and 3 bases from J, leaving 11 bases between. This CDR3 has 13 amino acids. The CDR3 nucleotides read TGTGCCAGCAGCCCGAACGGGGTCTACGAGCAGTACTTC. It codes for CASSPNGVYEQYF.

CDR3 amino acids: CASSLARSGGGISYEQYF. The CDR3 nucleotides are TGTGCCAGCAGCTTAGCCCGTTCTGGCGGCGGTATCTCCTACGAGCAGTACTTC. The V and J genes are TRBV11-2 and TRBJ2-5; D gene unclear. The better agreement between TRBJ2-7 and the DNA end casts doubt on the J call. There are 18 residues in the CDR3. Germline values: CDR1 SGHAT, CDR2 FQNNGV.

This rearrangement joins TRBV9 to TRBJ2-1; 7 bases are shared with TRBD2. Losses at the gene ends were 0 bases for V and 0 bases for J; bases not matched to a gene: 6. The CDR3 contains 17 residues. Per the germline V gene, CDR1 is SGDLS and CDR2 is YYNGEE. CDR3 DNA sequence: TGTGCCAGCAGCGTAGCAACAGCGGGGAGCTCCTACAATGAGCAGTTCTTC. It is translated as CASSVATAGSSYNEQFF.

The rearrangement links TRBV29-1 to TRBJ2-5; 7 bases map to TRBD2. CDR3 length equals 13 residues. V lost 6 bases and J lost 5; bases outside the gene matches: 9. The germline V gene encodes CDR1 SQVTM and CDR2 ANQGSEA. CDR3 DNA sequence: TGCAGCGTAGTAGCGGGTGCTTATGAGACCCAGTACTTC. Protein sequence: CSVVAGAYETQYF.

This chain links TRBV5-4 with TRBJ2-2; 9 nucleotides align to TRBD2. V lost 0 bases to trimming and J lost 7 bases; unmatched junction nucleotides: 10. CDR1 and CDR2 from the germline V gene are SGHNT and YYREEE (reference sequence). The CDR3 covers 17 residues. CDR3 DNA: TGTGCCAGCAGCTTGGCGGGGGTAGCGGGAGAGGTCGGGGAGCTGTTTTTT. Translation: CASSLAGVAGEVGELFF.

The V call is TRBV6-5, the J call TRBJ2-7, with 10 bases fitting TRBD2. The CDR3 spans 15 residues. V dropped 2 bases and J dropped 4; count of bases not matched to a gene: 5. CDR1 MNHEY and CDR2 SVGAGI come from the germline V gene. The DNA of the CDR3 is TGTGCCAGCAGTTACGGGGTTAGCGGGAGGTACGAGCAGTACTTC. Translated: CASSYGVSGRYEQYF.

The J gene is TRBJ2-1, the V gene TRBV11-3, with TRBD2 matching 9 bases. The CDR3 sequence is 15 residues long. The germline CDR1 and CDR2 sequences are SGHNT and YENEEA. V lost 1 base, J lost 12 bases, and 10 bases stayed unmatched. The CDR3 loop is CASSLVSGGHIPQFF. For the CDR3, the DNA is TGTGCCAGCAGCTTAGTTAGCGGGGGTCATATCCCGCAGTTCTTC.

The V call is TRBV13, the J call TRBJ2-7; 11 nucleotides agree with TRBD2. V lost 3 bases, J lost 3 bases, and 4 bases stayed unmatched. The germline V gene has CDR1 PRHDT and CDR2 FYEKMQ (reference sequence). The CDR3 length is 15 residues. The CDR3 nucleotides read TGTGCCAGCAGCTTCACTAGCGGGGGAATCTACGAGCAGTACTTC. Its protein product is CASSFTSGGIYEQYF.

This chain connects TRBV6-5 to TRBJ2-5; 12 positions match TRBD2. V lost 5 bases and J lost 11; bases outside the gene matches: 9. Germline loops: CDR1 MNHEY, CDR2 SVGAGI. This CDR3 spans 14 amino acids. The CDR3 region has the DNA TGTGCCAGCAGTCGACTAGCGGGAGAAGGTGAGCAGTACTTC. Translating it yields CASSRLAGEGEQYF.

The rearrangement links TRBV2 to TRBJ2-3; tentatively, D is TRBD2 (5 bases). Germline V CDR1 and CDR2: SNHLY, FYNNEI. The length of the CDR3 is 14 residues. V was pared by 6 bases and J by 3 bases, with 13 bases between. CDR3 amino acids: CASSRGSGTDTQYF. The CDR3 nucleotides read TGTGCCAGCAGCCGAGGGAGTGGGACAGATACGCAGTATTTT.

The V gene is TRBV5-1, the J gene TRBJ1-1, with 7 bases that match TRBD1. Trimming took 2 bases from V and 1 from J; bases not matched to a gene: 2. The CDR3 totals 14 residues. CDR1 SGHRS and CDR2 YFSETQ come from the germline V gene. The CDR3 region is CASSFGTANTEAFF. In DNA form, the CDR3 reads TGCGCCAGCAGCTTCGGGACAGCGAACACTGAAGCTTTCTTT.

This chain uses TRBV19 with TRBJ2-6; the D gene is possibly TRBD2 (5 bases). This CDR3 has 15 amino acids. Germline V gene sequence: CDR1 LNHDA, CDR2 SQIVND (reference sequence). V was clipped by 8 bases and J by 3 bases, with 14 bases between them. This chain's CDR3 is CASRGGAFGANVLTF. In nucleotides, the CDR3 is TGTGCCAGTCGCGGAGGAGCTTTTGGGGCCAACGTCCTGACTTTC.

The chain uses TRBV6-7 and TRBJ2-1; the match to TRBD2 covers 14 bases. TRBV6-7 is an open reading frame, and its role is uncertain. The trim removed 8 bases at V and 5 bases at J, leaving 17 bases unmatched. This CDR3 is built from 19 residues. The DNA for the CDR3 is TGTGCCAGCGGAAACCCCGAAAGACTAGCGGGAGGGCTAGACAATGAGCAGTTCTTC. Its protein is CASGNPERLAGGLDNEQFF.

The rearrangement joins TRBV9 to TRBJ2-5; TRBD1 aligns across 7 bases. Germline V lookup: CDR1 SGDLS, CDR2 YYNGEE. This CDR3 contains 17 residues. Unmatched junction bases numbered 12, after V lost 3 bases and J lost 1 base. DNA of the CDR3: TGTGCCAGCAGCGGACCCCGACAGGGCTGGGGCCAAGAGACCCAGTACTTC. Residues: CASSGPRQGWGQETQYF.

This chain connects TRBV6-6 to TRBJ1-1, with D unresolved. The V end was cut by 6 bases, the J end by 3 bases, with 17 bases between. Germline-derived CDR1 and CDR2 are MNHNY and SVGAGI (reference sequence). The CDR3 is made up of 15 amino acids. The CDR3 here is CASRPREGSHTEAFF. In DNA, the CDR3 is TGTGCCAGCAGACCACGGGAAGGGTCGCACACTGAAGCTTTCTTT.

CDR3 nucleotides: TGTGCCAGCAGCAAAGGAAGGGGAATTGAGGTTGGCTACACCTTC. It is translated as CASSKGRGIEVGYTF. This chain joins TRBV7-3 and TRBJ1-2, with a tentative D call TRBD1 (5 bases). CDR1 and CDR2 from the germline V gene are SGHTA and FQGTGA. Deletions cut 5 bases from V and 7 bases from J, with 20 bases between. The CDR3 contains 15 residues.

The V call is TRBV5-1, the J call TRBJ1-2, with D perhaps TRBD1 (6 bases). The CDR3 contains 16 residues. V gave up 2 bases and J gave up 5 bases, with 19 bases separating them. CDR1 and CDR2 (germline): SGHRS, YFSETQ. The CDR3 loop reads CASSFISGGLGYGYTF. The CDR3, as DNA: TGCGCCAGCAGCTTTATTTCCGGGGGGCTAGGGTATGGCTACACCTTC.